The 2 T cell receptor beta chains reported below all come from one sample, sequenced in a study of T-cell reconstitution after alpha-beta-depleted transplantation in children. Using unique molecular identifiers, the investigators prepared the TCRbeta library. TCRdb used MiXCR to reprocess the PCR reads, holding one entry per CDR3 protein. The data contain some 200,000 distinct CDR3 sequences, 13% to 15% of them singletons. The sample consisted of PBMCs from the stem cell graft donor, taken from the stem cell graft. The receptors were sampled from a human donor who donated a stem cell graft to a child with acute lymphoblastic leukemia.

This clonotype has a count of ten or more. A junction boundary mismatches the germline segment, possibly from a read error. The rearrangement links TRBV12-3 or TRBV12-4 to TRBJ2-1; 11 nucleotides match TRBD2. This CDR3 has 15 amino acids. CDR3 amino acids: CASSIAGGPHNEQFF. The CDR3 bases are TGTGCCAGCAGTATAGCGGGAGGGCCCCACAATGAGCAGTTCTTC.

This clonotype turned up a few times. This rearrangement joins TRBV29-1 to TRBJ2-1, with D uncertain. The CDR3 runs to 10 residues. CDR1 and CDR2 from the germline V gene are SQVTM and ANQGSEA. V lost 7 bases to trimming and J lost 9 bases, with 10 bases between them. The CDR3 DNA reads TGCAGCGCCGCGGACCCTGAGCAGTTCTTC. Residues: CSAADPEQFF.